The rows below give T cell receptor beta chains drawn from one sample of a study of T cell repertoires in cytomegalovirus infection. These TCRs' antigens remain unknown. TCRdb itself ran the reads through MiXCR, one entry per CDR3 protein. The sample shows hundreds of thousands of distinct CDR3 sequences, roughly 33% of them seen only once. The material sequenced was cultured CD8+ T cells from PBMCs, taken from culture after CMV antigen stimulation. These receptor sequences come from a human donor in good health (CMV status not recorded). Some clones in this sample may be carry-over from other donors' samples. CDR3s include the opening cysteine and the closing phenylalanine or tryptophan. The order of the fields is clone size, J gene, D gene, V gene, CDR3 DNA, CDR3 protein. A D gene is named only where the DNA matches it firmly. Expanded clones get a size class; other rows say once, few or many, or leave the size out.

>-|TRBJ1-1|-|TRBV4-1
TGCGCCAGCAGCCAAGTCTTGGGGAACACTGAAGCTTTCTTT
CASSQVLGNTEAFF
>many|TRBJ2-5|-|TRBV7-2
TGTGCCAGCAGCTCCCAGGGTGGGGAGACCCAGTACTTC
CASSSQGGETQYF
>-|TRBJ1-2|-|TRBV11-3
TGTGCCAGCAGCTTAGAAATAAGTGGCTACACCTTC
CASSLEISGYTF
>once|TRBJ2-1|-|TRBV6-5
TGTGCCAGCAGTTACGGGGGGGCCTCCTACAATGAGCAGTTCTTC
CASSYGGASYNEQFF
>-|TRBJ1-6|-|TRBV5-1
TGCGCCAGCAGCTTGTCACAGTACCTTAATTCACCCCTCCACTTT
CASSLSQYLNSPLHF
>few|TRBJ1-2|-|TRBV6-5
TGTGCCAGCAGTTACTCGGTAGGCGCCGGGTATGGCTACACCTTC
CASSYSVGAGYGYTF
>many|TRBJ1-2|-|TRBV7-6
TGTGCCAGCAGCTTAGGGCCGGGAGAATTTTATGGCTACACCTTC
CASSLGPGEFYGYTF
>few|TRBJ1-1|-|TRBV11-3
TGTGCCAGCAGCTTAGTCCGGCACACTGAAGCTTTCTTT
CASSLVRHTEAFF
>-|TRBJ1-2|-|TRBV6-1
TGTACCAGCAGTGAACCCTATCTCACCTTC
CTSSEPYLTF
>many|TRBJ2-5|-|TRBV7-8
TGTGCCAGCAGCCCCGGGATCCCCATCCCAGAGACCCAGTACTTC
CASSPGIPIPETQYF